This T cell receptor beta chain was obtained from a study of identifying expanded T cells in peripheral blood. Whole-study results and caveats: Technical replicates showed around 1.3 changed clones; two weeks 15 to 20; four weeks 19. Variance in clone template counts between approximately two-week samples significantly increased with total template count across all healthy donors.

This CDR3 comprises 12 residues. The germline V and J ends were trimmed by 0 bases and 10 bases, with 10 bases remaining between them. Germline V gene lookup returns CDR1 SGHRS and CDR2 YFSETQ. Regarding this clone: Its cognate antigen is unknown.

During the collection period, no donor immune events like infections were recorded. Repertoires were generated with immunoSEQ multiplex PCR, while TCRdb's copy carries only in-frame clones and drops some. The repertoire has approximately 91,000 clones, around 88% of them found once; the top ten carry about 4%. Sequencing input: blood. This clonotype was obtained from a person between 18 and 69 years old in good health. The chain combines TRBV5-1 with TRBJ1-1, with D possibly TRBD1 on 5 matching bases. This CDR3 reads CASSLGGDRAFF. The CDR3 DNA reads as TGCGCCAGCAGCTTGGGAGGGGATAGAGCTTTCTTT. The full variable domain, its missing parts supplied by reference TRBV5-1 and TRBJ1-1, is KAGVTQTPRYLIKTRGQQVTLSCSPISGHRSVSWYQQTPGQGLQFLFEYFSETQRNKGNFPGRFSGRQFSNSRSEMNVSTLELGDSALYLCASSLGGDRAFFGQGTRLTVV.